What follows are 25 T cell receptor beta chains derived from one specimen sequenced in a study of human versus mouse CDR3 diversity and MHC coevolution. Data came from immunoSEQ multiplex PCR; TCRdb stores just in-frame clones and leaves some out. This table holds more than 60,000 clones, around 93% found once. The specimen sequenced was naive CD4+ T cells from blood. Subset noted: CD45RO-negative CD62L-positive naive CD4 T cells. The receptors stem from a person between 30 and 69 years old in good health.

The chain recombines TRBV20-1 with TRBJ1-1; D possibly corresponds to TRBD1 (6 bases). The CDR3 consists of 11 residues. The V end was cut by 6 bases, the J end by 11 bases, with 16 bases between. Germline CDR1 reads DFQATT; CDR2 reads SNEGSKA (reference sequence). The CDR3 loop reads CSAPRTDGAFF. In nucleotides, the CDR3 is TGCAGTGCGCCTCGGACAGACGGTGCTTTCTTT.

V gene TRBV2 combines with J gene TRBJ2-3, with D possibly being TRBD2 (5 bases). Germline V gives CDR1 SNHLY, CDR2 FYNNEI. This CDR3 is 16 amino acids long. V lost 3 bases and J lost 1, with 14 bases in between. In DNA, the CDR3 is TGTGCCAGCAGTGAGTCTCTACTGGGAGGCACAGATACGCAGTATTTT. It specifies CASSESLLGGTDTQYF.

The chain links TRBV28 to TRBJ2-7; D possibly corresponds to TRBD1 (6 bases). Germline loops: CDR1 MDHEN, CDR2 SYDVKM. V lost 6 bases and J lost 4, with 19 bases in between. The CDR3 is 15 amino acids. CDR3 protein: CASSEHVGAAYEQYF. The DNA of the CDR3 is TGTGCCAGCAGCGAACATGTGGGGGCGGCGTACGAGCAGTACTTC.

The chain uses TRBV5-1 and TRBJ2-2; 8 nucleotides line up with TRBD2. The CDR3 spans 15 residues. Germline CDR1 and CDR2: SGHRS and YFSETQ. V lost 7 bases and J lost 1; bases outside the gene matches: 6. CDR3 protein: CASEEREGNTGELFF. Here the CDR3 DNA reads TGCGCCAGCGAGGAACGGGAGGGGAACACCGGGGAGCTGTTTTTT.

V and J are TRBV5-4 and TRBJ2-5, with no clear D. This CDR3 has 13 amino acids. Germline lookup yields CDR1 SGHNT and CDR2 YYREEE (reference sequence). V gave up 1 base and J gave up 0 bases, with 4 bases separating them. The CDR3 loop reads CASSLTNQETQYF. In nucleotides, the CDR3 is TGTGCCAGCAGCTTGACAAACCAAGAGACCCAGTACTTC. Together with reference TRBV5-4 and TRBJ2-5, the CDR3 gives the full variable domain: ETGVTQSPTHLIKTRGQQVTLRCSSQSGHNTVSWYQQALGQGPQFIFQYYREEENGRGNFPPRFSGLQFPNYSSELNVNALELDDSALYLCASSLTNQETQYFGPGTRLLVL.

J is TRBJ1-1 and V is TRBV18; 8 bases agree with TRBD1. The CDR3 totals 14 residues. V lost 4 bases and J lost 4; bases outside the gene matches: 5. Germline V gives CDR1 KGHSH, CDR2 LQKENI. The CDR3, as DNA: TGTGCCAGCTCACGAGACAGGGGAAGCACTGAAGCTTTCTTT. It is translated as CASSRDRGSTEAFF. Drawing the rest from reference TRBV18 and TRBJ1-1, the complete variable domain is NAGVMQNPRHLVRRRGQEARLRCSPMKGHSHVYWYRQLPEEGLKFMVYLQKENIIDESGMPKERFSAEFPKEGPSILRIQQVVRGDSAAYFCASSRDRGSTEAFFGQGTRLTVV.

V and J are TRBV7-2 and TRBJ2-1; TRBD2 matches 13 bases. With 6 bases clipped from V and 6 bases from J, the junction kept 8 bases outside the gene matches. The CDR3 sequence is 16 residues long. Germline V CDR1 and CDR2: SGHTA, FQGNSA. CDR3: CASRPQLAGGPNEQFF. In nucleotides, the CDR3 is TGTGCCAGCAGGCCACAACTAGCGGGGGGGCCCAATGAGCAGTTCTTC. Full variable domain (rest looked up from reference TRBV7-2 and TRBJ2-1): GAGVSQSPSNKVTEKGKDVELRCDPISGHTALYWYRQSLGQGLEFLIYFQGNSAPDKSGLPSDRFSAERTGGSVSTLTIQRTQQEDSAVYLCASRPQLAGGPNEQFFGPGTRLTVL.

The gene calls are TRBV7-8 and TRBJ2-1; D uncertain. The V end lost 6 bases, the J end lost 3 bases, and 9 bases lay between the germline ends. Germline V gene lookup returns CDR1 SGHVS and CDR2 FQNEAQ. The CDR3 has 13 residues. As DNA, the CDR3 is TGTGCCAGCAGGGGTGGCGGCTACAATGAGCAGTTCTTC. Encoded protein: CASRGGGYNEQFF.

The chain combines TRBV7-6 with TRBJ2-3, with 7 bases identical to TRBD1. The CDR3 spans 17 residues. The trim removed 1 base at V and 1 base at J, leaving 8 bases unmatched. Germline lookup yields CDR1 SGHVS and CDR2 FNYEAQ. CDR3 region: CASSLGTNRGGTDTQYF. CDR3 nucleotides: TGTGCCAGCAGCTTAGGCACTAACAGGGGTGGCACAGATACGCAGTATTTT.

The gene calls are TRBV5-4 and TRBJ1-2, with TRBD1 as a possible D gene (5 bases). The CDR3 extends over 18 amino acids. With 4 bases removed from V and 4 bases from J, the gap between germline ends came to 26 bases. Germline V gene lookup returns CDR1 SGHNT and CDR2 YYREEE (reference sequence). This chain's CDR3 is CASSQVVTGPFKTYGYTF. CDR3 nucleotides: TGTGCCAGCAGCCAAGTTGTAACAGGACCCTTTAAAACCTATGGCTACACCTTC.

The V call is TRBV6-5, the J call TRBJ1-1; D unclear. Deletions cut 0 bases from V and 1 base from J, with 9 bases between. The CDR3 contains 15 residues. The germline V gene has CDR1 MNHEY and CDR2 SVGAGI. CDR3 region: CASSYSHWANTEAFF. DNA for the CDR3: TGTGCCAGCAGTTACTCCCACTGGGCGAACACTGAAGCTTTCTTT.

V and J are TRBV14 and TRBJ1-1; D unclear. The CDR3 consists of 14 residues. Per the germline V gene, CDR1 is SGHDN and CDR2 is FVKESK. Trimming stripped 1 base from V and 0 bases from J, with 6 bases between. Here the CDR3 DNA reads TGTGCCAGCAGCCAAGGCAGGTTGAACACTGAAGCTTTCTTT. Amino acids: CASSQGRLNTEAFF.

This clone has just one count. This rearrangement joins TRBV6-1 to TRBJ1-1; D is unresolved. Trimming stripped 6 bases from V and 7 bases from J, with 21 bases between. This CDR3 spans 15 amino acids. In germline, CDR1 is MNHNS, CDR2 SASEGT. CDR3: CASSAARAGNVEAFF. The CDR3 DNA is TGTGCCAGCAGCGCGGCCCGTGCCGGGAACGTTGAAGCTTTCTTT.

CDR3 sequence reads: CASSPPGLAGGTTDTQYF. The CDR3 nucleotides read TGTGCCAGCTCACCACCGGGACTAGCGGGGGGAACCACAGATACGCAGTATTTT. This chain uses TRBV18 with TRBJ2-3, with 15 bases fitting TRBD2. CDR1 is KGHSH and CDR2 is LQKENI in the germline V gene. Trimming at V came to 0 bases and at J to 2 bases, leaving 3 bases not matched to a gene. The CDR3 is 18 amino acids.

V is TRBV20-1 and J is TRBJ1-1; 9 nucleotides align to TRBD1. The CDR3 covers 11 residues. The germline gives CDR1 DFQATT, CDR2 SNEGSKA (reference sequence). V was pared by 5 bases and J by 11 bases, with 6 bases of the junction left unmatched. For the CDR3, the DNA is TGCAGTGCTGGGAGGGACAGGGACGCTTTCTTT. Amino acid sequence: CSAGRDRDAFF.

This chain links TRBV19 with TRBJ2-7, with TRBD1 matching 10 bases. Trimming removed 2 bases from V and 2 bases from J; junction bases left unmatched: 6. The CDR3 has 16 amino acids. Germline V gives CDR1 LNHDA, CDR2 SQIVND (reference sequence). CDR3 bases: TGTGCCAGTAGTATATCGGGACAGGGGTTCACCTACGAGCAGTACTTC. Its protein product is CASSISGQGFTYEQYF.

This chain joins TRBV27 and TRBJ1-5; D unresolved. In germline, CDR1 is MNHEY, CDR2 SMNVEV (reference sequence). This CDR3 contains 14 residues. V lost 3 bases and J lost 6, with 12 bases in between. CDR3 residues: CASSFGGDGQPQHF. The CDR3 DNA is TGTGCCAGCAGTTTCGGAGGTGACGGTCAGCCCCAGCATTTT.

This chain links TRBV27 with TRBJ2-6; 7 bases map to TRBD1. V shed 5 bases and J 4 bases; nucleotides not matched to a gene: 5. The CDR3 runs to 15 residues. Germline V gene data show CDR1 as MNHEY and CDR2 as SMNVEV (reference sequence). This chain's CDR3 is CASSTTGPGANVLTF. The CDR3 nucleotides read TGTGCCAGCAGTACGACAGGGCCCGGGGCCAACGTCCTGACTTTC.

This sequence joins TRBV6-6 and TRBJ2-5; 7 bases map to TRBD2. The germline V gene encodes CDR1 MNHNY and CDR2 SVGAGI (reference sequence). Trimming at V came to 0 bases and at J to 2 bases, leaving 6 bases not matched to a gene. The CDR3 is made up of 16 amino acids. CDR3 protein: CASSYSWAGEQETQYF. The DNA for the CDR3 is TGTGCCAGCAGTTACTCATGGGCGGGGGAGCAAGAGACCCAGTACTTC.

The chain links TRBV7-3 to TRBJ1-2, with TRBD1 identical over 7 bases. J lost 7 bases, V lost 4 bases, and 12 bases had no gene match. The CDR3 covers 15 residues. Germline V gene data show CDR1 as SGHTA and CDR2 as FQGTGA. As DNA, the CDR3 is TGTGCCAGCAGCTCCGCCCTAGGGGGCGCAGGTGGCTACACCTTC. It specifies CASSSALGGAGGYTF.

The genes are TRBV4-1 and TRBJ2-7; a possible D gene is TRBD2 (5 bases). The ends were cut back, 1 base at V and 5 bases at J, with 12 bases in the middle. The germline gives CDR1 MGHRA, CDR2 YSYEKL. The length of the CDR3 is 14 residues. CDR3 in amino acids: CASSQVGLRDEQYF. The CDR3 nucleotides read TGCGCCAGCAGCCAAGTGGGCCTGCGGGACGAGCAGTACTTC.

The V gene is TRBV6-1, the J gene TRBJ1-1; no definite D call. The germline V and J ends were trimmed by 6 bases and 1 base, with 15 bases remaining between them. The V gene's germline CDR1 is MNHNS and CDR2 SASEGT. The CDR3 totals 15 residues. CDR3 region: CASSLVWVENTEAFF. The CDR3 bases are TGTGCCAGCAGCCTAGTTTGGGTCGAGAACACTGAAGCTTTCTTT.

In nucleotides, the CDR3 is TGTGCCATCAGCGGGGGACAGGACGACGAGCAGTACTTC. Amino acid sequence: CAISGGQDDEQYF. This chain joins TRBV10-3 and TRBJ2-7; 8 bases align to TRBD1. Per germline, CDR1 ENHRY and CDR2 SYGVKD. V dropped 6 bases and J dropped 5; count of bases not matched to a gene: 6. The CDR3 consists of 13 residues.

The chain carries TRBV5-1 and TRBJ1-1; a possible D gene is TRBD1 (5 bases). This CDR3 has 15 residues. Trimming took off 0 bases at V and 2 bases at J, with 11 bases between the two ends. Germline CDR1 is SGHRS and CDR2 is YFSETQ. The CDR3 here is CASSLGGRGNTEAFF. For the CDR3, the DNA is TGCGCCAGCAGCTTGGGGGGGAGGGGAAACACTGAAGCTTTCTTT.

CDR3 sequence reads: CASSRLGARDGEQYF. The CDR3 DNA sequence: TGCGCCAGCAGTAGGCTGGGGGCGAGGGACGGCGAGCAGTACTTC. V and J are TRBV10-2 and TRBJ2-7, with a possible D match to TRBD1 (6 bases). The V gene lost 5 bases and the J gene lost 6 bases, with 20 bases spanning the gap. CDR1 WSHSY and CDR2 SAAADI come from the germline V gene. The CDR3 loop spans 15 amino acids.